These 20 T cell receptor beta chains were sequenced from one sample in a study of CXCR3-negative and CXCR3-positive naive CD8 T cells. TRB cDNA was prepared as libraries by UMI-labeled 5' RACE. From its re-call of the 5' RACE reads, TCRdb lists each CDR3 protein once, without DNA. The sample shows 70,000 to 100,000 distinct CDR3 sequences, and 1.7% sits with its ten largest clones. The material sequenced was naive CXCR3- CD8+ T cells from blood. The sample's subset: CD45RO-CCR7+CD27+CD95- naive CD8+ T cells lacking CXCR3 (TNR3-). Receptors originate from a human donor in good health. Some clones in this sample may be carry-over from other donors' samples.

This sequence joins TRBV9 and TRBJ1-1; TCRdb returns TRBD1, unconfirmable since there is no DNA. This CDR3 has 15 amino acids. In germline, CDR1 is SGDLS, CDR2 YYNGEE. The CDR3 loop reads CASSVGQGTNTEAFF. Full variable domain (missing parts from reference TRBV9 and TRBJ1-1): DSGVTQTPKHLITATGQRVTLRCSPRSGDLSVYWYQQSLDQGLQFLIQYYNGEERAKGNILERFSAQQFPDLHSELNLSSLELGDSALYFCASSVGQGTNTEAFFGQGTRLTVV.

This rearrangement joins TRBV15 to TRBJ2-3. The CDR3 is 15 residues long. CDR1 is LNHNV, CDR2 YYDKDF, per germline (reference sequence). This chain's CDR3 is CATSRVTASTDTQYF. Complete variable domain (other parts from reference TRBV15 and TRBJ2-3): DAMVIQNPRYQVTQFGKPVTLSCSQTLNHNVMYWYQQKSSQAPKLLFHYYDKDFNNEADTPDNFQSRRPNTSFCFLDIRSPGLGDTAMYLCATSRVTASTDTQYFGPGTRLTVL.

The chain uses TRBV28 and TRBJ2-7; the D gene TCRdb calls, TRBD2, cannot be checked with no DNA. In germline, CDR1 is MDHEN, CDR2 SYDVKM. The CDR3 runs 11 residues. The CDR3 loop reads CASTSPGEQYF.

V usage is TRBV28 and J usage is TRBJ2-7; TCRdb reports TRBD1, a call that lacks DNA to check it against. Germline CDR1 and CDR2: MDHEN and SYDVKM. The CDR3 sequence is 15 residues long. CDR3 amino acids: CASSSFRVLYYEQYF.

J is TRBJ1-2 and V is TRBV29-1. CDR1 SQVTM and CDR2 ANQGSEA come from the germline V gene. The length of the CDR3 is 13 residues. CDR3 in amino acids: CSAAESAGYGYTF.

This chain connects TRBV4-1 to TRBJ2-5; no DNA is available, so the TRBD1 call from TCRdb remains unchecked. The CDR3 has 14 residues. Germline-derived CDR1 and CDR2 are MGHRA and YSYEKL. The CDR3 region is CASSQDPQDSTQYF.

The rearrangement links TRBV21-1 to TRBJ1-6; TCRdb indicates TRBD1, and absent DNA this call remains unverified. TRBV21-1 is flagged as a pseudogene. The CDR3 loop spans 14 amino acids. Here the CDR3 reads CAISIGQGDSPLHF.

The rearrangement links TRBV7-8 to TRBJ1-6. The germline CDR1 and CDR2 sequences are SGHVS and FQNEAQ. This CDR3 has 18 residues. The CDR3 sequence: CASSLGSGGGLDNSPLHF.

The chain recombines TRBV29-1 with TRBJ2-5; TCRdb proposes TRBD1, but this gene call is untestable without DNA. The germline V gene has CDR1 SQVTM and CDR2 ANQGSEA. CDR3 length equals 12 residues. This CDR3 reads CSVQGRQETQYF.

The chain employs TRBV20-1 and TRBJ1-2. The CDR3 consists of 17 residues. Germline assignment: CDR1 DFQATT and CDR2 SNEGSKA (reference sequence). The CDR3 sequence: CSARGVRPKEHNYGYTF.

CDR3 in amino acids: CASSLGGEMEQYF. This chain links TRBV28 with TRBJ2-7; there is no DNA to check the TCRdb D call of TRBD2. Germline CDR1 is MDHEN and CDR2 is SYDVKM. This CDR3 is built from 13 residues.

The CDR3 is CASSLPHLETGPGELFF. J is TRBJ2-2 and V is TRBV28; the D call of TRBD1 rests on TCRdb alone, since no DNA is present to check it. The CDR3 length is 17 residues. Per germline, CDR1 MDHEN and CDR2 SYDVKM. Full variable domain (remainder filled in from reference TRBV28 and TRBJ2-2): DVKVTQSSRYLVKRTGEKVFLECVQDMDHENMFWYRQDPGLGLRLIYFSYDVKMKEKGDIPEGYSVSREKKERFSLILESASTNQTSMYLCASSLPHLETGPGELFFGEGSRLTVL.

The chain uses TRBV12-3 or TRBV12-4 and TRBJ1-2; absent DNA, TCRdb's TRBD1 call cannot be checked. This CDR3 has 15 residues. The CDR3 reads CASSPGTAHNYGYTF.

The genes are TRBV11-2 and TRBJ2-5. CDR1 is SGHAT, CDR2 FQNNGV, per germline. This CDR3 is built from 13 residues. The CDR3 reads CASSLLGLETQYF.

The chain joins TRBV9 to TRBJ2-7. Germline lookup yields CDR1 SGDLS and CDR2 YYNGEE. The CDR3 covers 14 residues. The CDR3 sequence: CASSPYPMAHEQYF. Looking up the rest from reference TRBV9 and TRBJ2-7 gives the full variable domain: DSGVTQTPKHLITATGQRVTLRCSPRSGDLSVYWYQQSLDQGLQFLIQYYNGEERAKGNILERFSAQQFPDLHSELNLSSLELGDSALYFCASSPYPMAHEQYFGPGTRLTVT.

The J gene is TRBJ2-1, the V gene TRBV7-2; TCRdb designates TRBD2, a call that cannot be tested without DNA. The CDR3 extends over 18 amino acids. Per germline, CDR1 SGHTA and CDR2 FQGNSA. The CDR3 here is CASSLVLYGGGAYNEQFF.

V usage is TRBV5-6 and J usage is TRBJ2-2; TCRdb's assignment of TRBD1 cannot be checked, as there is no DNA. Germline lookup yields CDR1 SGHDT and CDR2 YYEEEE. This CDR3 is built from 14 residues. CDR3 protein: CASSGTWDTGELFF.

The chain recombines TRBV7-9 with TRBJ2-7; the TCRdb call, TRBD1, lacks DNA for checking. The length of the CDR3 is 13 residues. CDR1 is SEHNR, CDR2 FQNEAQ, per germline (reference sequence). This CDR3 is CASSLGDNHEQYF.

The chain carries TRBV7-9 and TRBJ2-1; checking the TCRdb D call of TRBD1 is not possible without DNA. The CDR3 runs 14 residues. The V gene's germline CDR1 is SEHNR and CDR2 FQNEAQ (reference sequence). The CDR3 loop reads CASSSPGHYNEQFF.

The chain links TRBV5-5 to TRBJ1-5. The CDR3 is 14 amino acids. Germline lookup yields CDR1 SGHKS and CDR2 YYEKEE (reference sequence). CDR3 loop: CASSPSDSNQPQHF.